This T cell receptor (beta chain) was documented in a study of blood T cell repertoires in COVID-19. Participants were aged 18 to 89 years from around 24 US areas. Participants' own reports of clinical history determined their cohort assignment. The data were produced by immunoSEQ multiplex PCR, yet TCRdb's version contains in-frame clones alone and is incomplete. The sample lists some 300,000 clones, roughly 90% occurring once. The V and J ends lost 6 bases and 8 bases, in that order; junction bases with no gene match: 7. This CDR3 region has 14 residues. Germline CDR1 MDHEN, CDR2 SYDVKM. The sample consisted of PBMCs or T cells enriched from blood (not recorded which). The source of this sequence is a woman younger than 35 with acute COVID-19. The rearrangement links TRBV28 to TRBJ2-1; 10 bases map to TRBD1. CDR3 sequence reads: CASRRQGATHEQFF. CDR3 coding DNA: TGTGCCAGCAGACGACAGGGGGCTACCCATGAGCAGTTCTTC.